This T cell receptor (beta chain) was profiled in a study of CD8 T cells in Susac syndrome (dated by TCRdb to the late 2010s). Describing the broader study: Among the sequenced Susac syndrome patients, about six had clinically active disease and roughly 8 were in clinical remission. At the time of blood withdrawal, Susac syndrome patients were either therapy-naive, taking corticosteroids (with some also receiving IVIg), or on IVIg alone. The study used repertoire sequencing to test whether antigen drove CD8+ T cell activation and differentiation in Susac syndrome. The study compared CD8+ T cell repertoire clonality among around 11 healthy donors, around 14 Susac syndrome patients and some 16 multiple sclerosis patients. What the research found in general, with its limitations: The number of individuals in the TCR sequencing and HLA analysis was recognized as being relatively small. Susac syndrome CD8+ repertoires showed clonal expansion, highest in CD8+ TEMRA cells and greater in clinically active than remitting patients. In the total CD8+ and CD8+ TEMRA repertoires, around 17 and five Susac-specific public clones, respectively, were identified.

In its sample, this clonotype was seen once. This clone's antigen is unknown. No much larger clone exists at a distance of one base, and base qualities are not known. One read gives only weak evidence. From its cysteine to its phenylalanine, the CDR3 spans 12 amino acids. Only the CDR3 part of the read is kept: 36 bases, read in frame from the first base. V is reduced by 4 bases and J by 6 bases, leaving a spacing of 10 bases between them. Looking up the germline V gene yields CDR1 MGHRA and CDR2 YSYEKL. High-throughput TCR beta sequencing profiled peripheral blood CD8+ and CD4+ T cells from healthy donors, Susac syndrome patients and multiple sclerosis patients. Susac syndrome patients met recently defined diagnostic criteria for definite or probable disease. Bulk CD8+ and CD4+ T cells were purified by magnetic negative isolation, while CD8+ TEMRA cells were enriched using FACS. Blood was collected in EDTA tubes and processed within 24 hours, with PBMCs isolated through density gradient centrifugation. PBMCs intended for TCR sequencing were cryopreserved in liquid nitrogen and thawed later in a water bath at 37 degrees C. The sorted or isolated CD4+, CD8+ and CD8+ TEMRA cells reached a purity of at least 90%.

RNA was extracted with the RNeasy kit and roughly 0.45 to 1 ug was reverse transcribed using random hexamers. The immunoSEQ multiplex PCR assay, which covers 54 Vbeta and 13 Jbeta segments, was used to amplify TCR beta CDR3 regions. PCR amplification bias was corrected by using a synthetic template baseline for primer optimization and computational correction. In the source study's methods: Reads were annotated to V, D and J genes per IMGT and analyzed with immunoSEQ Analyzer, keeping only productive sequences. Clonality was calculated as one minus the Shannon entropy normalized by log2 of the number of productive unique sequences. Public and private clones were assessed among the 100 most prevalent clones of each patient and control. Clones were defined as Susac-specific when absent from the healthy and MS cohorts, from 1,000 to 1,100 published viral clones and from other ImmuneACCESS disease sequences. TCRdb trimmed public reads at Q25 via fastp, called clones via MiXCR and kept in-frame beta chains. Rows are unified per CDR3 protein, each entry keeping the most common DNA and genes. Clone size and V and J calls follow TCRdb, not the original study. This sample holds approximately 190,000 distinct CDR3 sequences; roughly 94% were observed only once. Of the sample, about 0.17% is held by the ten largest clones.

The source is a human donor with Susac syndrome. Recombination connected TRBV4-1 to TRBJ2-7; the D gene is perhaps TRBD1, on 6 matching bases. The sequenced sample consisted of CD8+ T cells from PBMCs. The CDR3 region: CASSLGTSEQYF. Read as DNA, the sequence is TGCGCCAGCAGCCTCGGGACATCCGAGCAGTACTTC.